The 23 T cell receptor beta chains below were found in one sample sequenced in a study of beta chain features in type 1 diabetes. Expressed TCRB transcripts were sequenced because the entire RNA isolate underwent reverse transcription. Using immunoSEQ multiplex PCR, the repertoire was profiled, and TCRdb retains in-frame clones only, with some absent. Of roughly 240,000 clones listed, 14% are singletons. Sample: naive CD4+ T cells from blood. The receptors originated from a woman aged 40 to 50 in good health.

V usage is TRBV7-6 and J usage is TRBJ2-2, with 8 nucleotides matching TRBD2. The CDR3 extends over 18 amino acids. V lost 5 bases to trimming and J lost 1 base; unmatched junction nucleotides: 12. The V gene's germline CDR1 is SGHVS and CDR2 FNYEAQ. CDR3 nucleotides: TGTGCCAGCAGCCCCGTACCCTTCGGGGGGGGGAACACCGGGGAGCTGTTTTTT. Translating gives CASSPVPFGGGNTGELFF. Full variable domain (rest looked up from reference TRBV7-6 and TRBJ2-2): GAGVSQSPRYKVTKRGQDVALRCDPISGHVSLYWYRQALGQGPEFLTYFNYEAQQDKSGLPNDRFSAERPEGSISTLTIQRTEQRDSAMYRCASSPVPFGGGNTGELFFGEGSRLTVL.

This chain joins TRBV7-2 and TRBJ2-7; 8 positions agree with TRBD2. The germline V gene encodes CDR1 SGHTA and CDR2 FQGNSA. J gave up 2 bases and V 4 bases, and 7 bases lay outside the gene matches. CDR3 length: 15 amino acids. The CDR3 reads CASSSSGGLAYEQYF. The CDR3, as DNA: TGTGCCAGCAGCTCCAGCGGGGGTTTAGCCTACGAGCAGTACTTC.

V gene TRBV5-1 combines with J gene TRBJ1-1, with TRBD1 matching 8 bases. After removal of 0 bases from V and 4 bases from J, the junction contained 2 bases not matched to a gene. This CDR3 spans 14 amino acids. Looked up from germline, CDR1 is SGHRS and CDR2 is YFSETQ. DNA of the CDR3: TGCGCCAGCAGCTTGGGACAGGGGTTCACTGAAGCTTTCTTT. Residues: CASSLGQGFTEAFF.

In nucleotides, the CDR3 is TGTGCCAGCAGCTCCGGACTAGGGGCTCCTGAGCAGTTCTTC. Amino acids: CASSSGLGAPEQFF. The chain recombines TRBV5-4 with TRBJ2-1, with TRBD2 identical over 7 bases. J lost 9 bases, V lost 3 bases, and 9 bases had no gene match. CDR3 length: 14 amino acids. Germline CDR1 SGHNT, CDR2 YYREEE (reference sequence).

This clone turned up a few times. The chain uses TRBV25-1 and TRBJ2-1, with 7 bases identical to TRBD1. This CDR3 is built from 14 residues. Germline CDR1 is MGHDK and CDR2 is SYGVNS. V lost 4 bases, J lost 6 bases, and 6 bases stayed unmatched. The CDR3 region is CASSGDRVSNEQFF. The CDR3 DNA reads as TGTGCCAGCAGTGGCGACAGGGTATCCAATGAGCAGTTCTTC. Together with reference TRBV25-1 and TRBJ2-1, the CDR3 gives the full variable domain: EADIYQTPRYLVIGTGKKITLECSQTMGHDKMYWYQQDPGMELHLIHYSYGVNSTEKGDLSSESTVSRIRTEHFPLTLESARPSHTSQYLCASSGDRVSNEQFFGPGTRLTVL.

This clone came up a few times. The chain is built from TRBV7-9 and TRBJ2-1; a weak D match, TRBD2 (5 bases). From germline, CDR1 is SEHNR and CDR2 FQNEAQ (reference sequence). The CDR3 runs 18 residues. Trimming pared 3 bases from V and 8 bases from J, leaving 26 bases between. The CDR3 protein is CASSLRNLFGIPGDEQFF. Written as DNA, the CDR3 is TGTGCCAGCAGCTTGAGAAACCTCTTCGGGATCCCCGGCGATGAGCAGTTCTTC.

V gene TRBV2 combines with J gene TRBJ2-7; 11 positions match TRBD2. Germline V gene lookup returns CDR1 SNHLY and CDR2 FYNNEI. This CDR3 has 15 residues. Losses at the gene ends were 6 bases for V and 4 bases for J; bases not matched to a gene: 8. The CDR3 region has the DNA TGTGCCAGCAGCCCTACCGCTAGCGGGGGGTACGAGCAGTACTTC. Translated: CASSPTASGGYEQYF.

This clone was detected only a few times. CDR3 nucleotides: TGTGCCACCAGCAGAGATATTACTGTTGGTGAAGCTTTCTTT. This sequence encodes CATSRDITVGEAFF. This chain joins TRBV15 and TRBJ1-1; D gene ambiguous. This CDR3 has 14 residues. V lost 0 bases and J 7 bases, leaving 12 bases between the germline ends. Germline assignment: CDR1 LNHNV and CDR2 YYDKDF (reference sequence). Full variable domain (rest looked up from reference TRBV15 and TRBJ1-1): DAMVIQNPRYQVTQFGKPVTLSCSQTLNHNVMYWYQQKSSQAPKLLFHYYDKDFNNEADTPDNFQSRRPNTSFCFLDIRSPGLGDTAMYLCATSRDITVGEAFFGQGTRLTVV.

The CDR3 DNA reads TGTGCCATCAGTGAGTCCGGCGGGAACACTGAAGCTTTCTTT. As protein: CAISESGGNTEAFF. The chain recombines TRBV10-3 with TRBJ1-1; D is uncertain. This CDR3 contains 14 residues. Trimming shortened V by 0 bases and J by 1 base, and 6 bases separated the two germline ends. Germline values: CDR1 ENHRY, CDR2 SYGVKD.

The chain recombines TRBV11-1 with TRBJ2-5; the D gene is possibly TRBD1 (5 bases). V lost 1 base and J 4 bases, leaving 10 bases between the germline ends. Germline loops: CDR1 SGHAT, CDR2 FQDESV (reference sequence). The CDR3 contains 14 residues. DNA of the CDR3: TGTGCCAGCAGCTTAGGCCAGGGTTCAGAGACCCAGTACTTC. It translates to CASSLGQGSETQYF. The variable domain in full, with the rest retrieved from reference TRBV11-1 and TRBJ2-5, is EAEVAQSPRYKITEKSQAVAFWCDPISGHATLYWYRQILGQGPELLVQFQDESVVDDSQLPKDRFSAERLKGVDSTLKIQPAELGDSAMYLCASSLGQGSETQYFGPGTRLLVL.

The V call is TRBV27, the J call TRBJ2-7; maybe TRBD2 (5 bases). Per the germline V gene, CDR1 is MNHEY and CDR2 is SMNVEV (reference sequence). CDR3 size: 14 residues. With 6 bases removed from V and 5 bases from J, the gap between germline ends came to 17 bases. The CDR3 loop is CASSGDRVSDEQYF. The CDR3 coding sequence is TGTGCCAGCAGCGGGGATCGAGTCAGCGACGAGCAGTACTTC.

This clone was counted a few times. The rearrangement joins TRBV5-8 to TRBJ1-2; maybe TRBD1 (6 bases). Trimming shortened V by 2 bases and J by 4 bases, and 9 bases separated the two germline ends. The CDR3 extends over 13 amino acids. Germline V gene data show CDR1 as SGHTS and CDR2 as YDEGEE. The CDR3 protein is CASSFDRFYGYTF. The CDR3 DNA is TGTGCCAGCAGCTTTGACAGGTTCTATGGCTACACCTTC.

The chain couples TRBV19 to TRBJ2-1; D unresolved. CDR3 length equals 13 residues. CDR1 and CDR2 from the germline V gene are LNHDA and SQIVND (reference sequence). The V end was cut by 3 bases, the J end by 7 bases, with 10 bases between. The CDR3 is CASSIDPRNEQFF. CDR3 sequence (DNA): TGTGCCAGTAGTATCGATCCACGGAATGAGCAGTTCTTC.

V and J are TRBV7-2 and TRBJ1-2; 7 bases align to TRBD1. CDR1 is SGHTA and CDR2 is FQGNSA in the germline V gene. With 4 bases clipped from V and 4 bases from J, the junction kept 3 bases outside the gene matches. CDR3 length: 13 amino acids. The DNA for the CDR3 is TGTGCCAGCAGCTCCCGGGACAGCTATGGCTACACCTTC. Protein: CASSSRDSYGYTF.

The chain has TRBV10-2 and TRBJ2-7, with D possibly being TRBD1 (6 bases). The germline V gene encodes CDR1 WSHSY and CDR2 SAAADI. The V and J ends lost 6 bases and 3 bases respectively, with 12 bases between them. CDR3 length equals 13 residues. CDR3 bases: TGCGCCAGCAGATCAGGACAGCTCTACGAGCAGTACTTC. This gives the protein CASRSGQLYEQYF.

This clone was seen a handful of times. The chain uses TRBV20-1 and TRBJ2-5; the D is unclear. Germline V gene sequence: CDR1 DFQATT, CDR2 SNEGSKA (reference sequence). The CDR3 contains 11 residues. The V gene lost 7 bases and the J gene lost 1 base, with 7 bases spanning the gap. CDR3 DNA sequence: TGCAGTGTGCGGCTCCAAGAGACCCAGTACTTC. Translated, it gives CSVRLQETQYF.

This clone occurred a few times. The genes are TRBV18 and TRBJ1-2; D not resolved. The CDR3 covers 14 residues. Germline loops: CDR1 KGHSH, CDR2 LQKENI. The V end lost 3 bases, the J end lost 8 bases, and 16 bases lay between the germline ends. The CDR3 loop reads CASSPTLDGVGYTF. Written as DNA, the CDR3 is TGTGCCAGCTCACCCACGCTCGACGGGGTCGGCTACACCTTC.

The chain recombines TRBV9 with TRBJ2-2; D is unresolved. Between the trimmed V and J ends, which lost 0 bases and 2 bases, there was a span of 5 bases. The CDR3 is made up of 14 amino acids. CDR1 is SGDLS, CDR2 YYNGEE, per germline. The CDR3 is CASSVGHNTGELFF. The CDR3 DNA reads as TGTGCCAGCAGCGTAGGACACAACACCGGGGAGCTGTTTTTT.

The chain joins TRBV25-1 to TRBJ1-1; D remains ambiguous. Germline lookup yields CDR1 MGHDK and CDR2 SYGVNS. The CDR3 covers 16 residues. V was clipped by 4 bases and J by 1 base, with 16 bases between them. The CDR3 DNA reads TGTGCCAGCAGTGGAATTGGCGGTGTCGGGAACACTGAAGCTTTCTTT. This gives the protein CASSGIGGVGNTEAFF.

A few counts support this clone. The chain recombines TRBV25-1 with TRBJ2-1; D is possibly TRBD2 (6 bases). Germline-derived CDR1 and CDR2 are MGHDK and SYGVNS. V was cut by 4 bases and J by 1 base, with 11 bases left in between. CDR3 size: 15 residues. The CDR3 DNA is TGTGCCAGCAGTGGAGTGGGGGGATCCTACAATGAGCAGTTCTTC. It encodes CASSGVGGSYNEQFF.

The chain uses TRBV19 and TRBJ1-2; the match to TRBD1 covers 9 bases. Germline trimming cut 6 bases from V and 6 bases from J; bases unmatched to any gene: 5. Germline V gene data show CDR1 as LNHDA and CDR2 as SQIVND (reference sequence). The CDR3 totals 13 residues. The CDR3: CASSIRTGDGYTF. CDR3 nucleotides: TGTGCCAGTAGCATAAGGACAGGGGATGGCTACACCTTC.

This clone occurred a few times. The chain is built from TRBV4-2 and TRBJ2-7; 7 bases are a match to TRBD1. The V gene's germline CDR1 is LGHNA and CDR2 YNFKEQ. The CDR3 is 15 residues long. Trimming at V came to 3 bases and at J to 0 bases, leaving 5 bases not matched to a gene. The CDR3 is CASSHSGQISYEQYF. The CDR3 DNA reads TGTGCCAGCAGCCACTCGGGACAGATCTCCTACGAGCAGTACTTC.

The J gene is TRBJ1-2, the V gene TRBV6-6, with D unresolved. This CDR3 has 14 residues. Germline loops: CDR1 MNHNY, CDR2 SVGAGI (reference sequence). The germline V and J ends were trimmed by 0 bases and 4 bases, with 9 bases remaining between them. The CDR3 here is CASSYSRASYGYTF. Written as DNA, the CDR3 is TGTGCCAGCAGTTACTCGAGGGCCTCCTATGGCTACACCTTC.